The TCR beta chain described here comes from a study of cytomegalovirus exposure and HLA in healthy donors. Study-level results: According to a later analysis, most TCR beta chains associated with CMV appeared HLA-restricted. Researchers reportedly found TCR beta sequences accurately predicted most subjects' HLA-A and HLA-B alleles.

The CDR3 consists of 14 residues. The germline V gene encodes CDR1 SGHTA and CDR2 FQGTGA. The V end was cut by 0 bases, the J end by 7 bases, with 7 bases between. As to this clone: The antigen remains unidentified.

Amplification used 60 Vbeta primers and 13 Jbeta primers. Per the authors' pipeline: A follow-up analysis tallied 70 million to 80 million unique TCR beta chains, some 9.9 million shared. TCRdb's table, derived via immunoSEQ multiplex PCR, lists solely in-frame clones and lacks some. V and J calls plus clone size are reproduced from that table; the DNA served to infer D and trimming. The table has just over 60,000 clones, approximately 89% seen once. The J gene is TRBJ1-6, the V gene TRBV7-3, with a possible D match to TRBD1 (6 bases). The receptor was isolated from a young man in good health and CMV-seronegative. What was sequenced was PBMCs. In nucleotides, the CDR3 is TGTGCCAGCAGCTTAACGGACAGAAATTCACCCCTCCACTTT. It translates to CASSLTDRNSPLHF.